The 26 T cell receptor beta chains reported below all come from one sample, sequenced in a study of blood T cell repertoires in COVID-19. Profiled with immunoSEQ multiplex PCR; TCRdb holds only in-frame clones, not every one. The sample holds 350,000 to 400,000 clones; nearly 90% are singletons and the top ten take 6.5% to 8%. The sample taken for sequencing was peripheral blood. The source of these receptors is a man younger than 30 with active or convalescent COVID-19.

The J gene is TRBJ2-1, the V gene TRBV19; the D is unclear. From germline, CDR1 is LNHDA and CDR2 SQIVND (reference sequence). The CDR3 runs to 13 residues. V lost 1 base, J lost 4 bases, and 5 bases lay in between. The CDR3, as DNA: TGTGCCAGTAGTATAGCACGGTACAATGAGCAGTTCTTC. Protein product: CASSIARYNEQFF.

The rearrangement links TRBV28 to TRBJ1-1; 7 bases map to TRBD1. The V and J ends lost 1 base and 1 base, in that order; junction bases with no gene match: 3. The CDR3 runs to 15 residues. CDR1 is MDHEN, CDR2 SYDVKM, per germline. CDR3 sequence (DNA): TGTGCCAGCAGTTTATCCCCAGGGGGGAACACTGAAGCTTTCTTT. Translation: CASSLSPGGNTEAFF.

This clone was observed once. This sequence joins TRBV27 and TRBJ2-3; 11 bases agree with TRBD2. The V and J ends lost 2 bases and 4 bases, in that order; junction bases with no gene match: 2. The CDR3 spans 15 residues. The germline gives CDR1 MNHEY, CDR2 SMNVEV (reference sequence). The CDR3 DNA sequence: TGTGCCAGCAGTTTAACTAGCGGGAGATCAGATACGCAGTATTTT. This gives the protein CASSLTSGRSDTQYF.

The CDR3 sequence: CASSRQGGTSPLHF. As DNA, the CDR3 is TGTGCCAGCAGCCGACAGGGCGGGACATCACCCCTCCACTTT. The rearrangement joins TRBV9 to TRBJ1-6; TRBD1 matches at 7 bases. V was clipped by 4 bases and J by 10 bases; unmatched bases: 8. The germline V gene encodes CDR1 SGDLS and CDR2 YYNGEE. The CDR3 loop spans 14 amino acids.

The chain combines TRBV6-5 with TRBJ1-5; 10 bases align to TRBD1. Germline V gene sequence: CDR1 MNHEY, CDR2 SVGAGI. Losses at the gene ends were 6 bases for V and 6 bases for J; bases not matched to a gene: 5. The CDR3 has 14 residues. The CDR3 is CASSPDRGSQPQHF. The CDR3 nucleotides read TGTGCCAGCAGCCCGGACAGGGGGAGTCAGCCCCAGCATTTT.

This clone occurred once. This chain links TRBV28 with TRBJ2-5; 12 nucleotides align to TRBD2. The CDR3 spans 16 residues. V was clipped by 6 bases and J by 4 bases; unmatched bases: 9. Germline lookup yields CDR1 MDHEN and CDR2 SYDVKM. The CDR3 reads CASSPAGGLAGETQYF. In DNA, the CDR3 is TGTGCCAGCAGCCCAGCCGGGGGACTAGCGGGAGAGACCCAGTACTTC.

The chain carries TRBV27 and TRBJ2-1; 11 nucleotides match TRBD2. This CDR3 spans 17 amino acids. The V and J ends lost 4 bases and 4 bases, in that order; junction bases with no gene match: 9. Germline CDR1 reads MNHEY; CDR2 reads SMNVEV (reference sequence). CDR3 amino acids: CASSSKLAGGRYNEQFF. CDR3 DNA: TGTGCCAGCAGTTCAAAATTAGCGGGAGGGCGGTACAATGAGCAGTTCTTC.

This chain uses TRBV6-5 with TRBJ1-1; possible D gene TRBD1, 6 bases. CDR3 length equals 12 residues. Germline V gene data show CDR1 as MNHEY and CDR2 as SVGAGI. Trimming took off 6 bases at V and 11 bases at J, with 16 bases between the two ends. The CDR3 bases are TGTGCCAGCAGAAAAGGCGCAGGGGAGGCTTTCTTT. Translation: CASRKGAGEAFF.

This clone has a single count. J is TRBJ2-7 and V is TRBV7-2; weak D call: TRBD1 (6 bases). CDR3 size: 14 residues. Trimming took 4 bases from V and 0 from J, leaving 10 bases between them. Per germline, CDR1 SGHTA and CDR2 FQGNSA. The CDR3 is CASSSRQASYEQYF. The CDR3 coding sequence is TGTGCCAGCAGCTCTCGACAGGCCTCCTACGAGCAGTACTTC.

The chain recombines TRBV3-1 (or the pseudogene TRBV3-2) with TRBJ2-7; D might be TRBD1 (6 bases). From germline, CDR1 is LGHDT and CDR2 YNNKEL (reference sequence). V was cut by 2 bases and J by 4 bases, with 18 bases left in between. This CDR3 is built from 16 residues. The CDR3 region has the DNA TGTGCCAGCAGCCAACTTCCGGGACACAACCCATACGAGCAGTACTTC. This encodes CASSQLPGHNPYEQYF.

V gene TRBV29-1 combines with J gene TRBJ2-7; 9 bases are a match to TRBD1. Germline V CDR1 and CDR2: SQVTM, ANQGSEA. V dropped 3 bases and J dropped 5; count of bases not matched to a gene: 8. This CDR3 contains 14 residues. The CDR3 coding sequence is TGCAGCGTTGACACCGGGACAGGGTTCGACGAGCAGTACTTC. Translation gives CSVDTGTGFDEQYF.

The chain employs TRBV19 and TRBJ1-4; D gene unclear. This CDR3 is built from 14 residues. V shed 5 bases and J shed 5 bases, with 12 bases lying between them. The germline V gene has CDR1 LNHDA and CDR2 SQIVND (reference sequence). The chain's CDR3 is CASSPVAVNEKLFF. In DNA form, the CDR3 reads TGTGCCAGTAGTCCAGTGGCAGTCAATGAAAAACTGTTTTTT. Filled out from reference TRBV19 and TRBJ1-4, the complete variable domain reads DGGITQSPKYLFRKEGQNVTLSCEQNLNHDAMYWYRQDPGQGLRLIYYSQIVNDFQKGDIAEGYSVSREKKESFPLTVTSAQKNPTAFYLCASSPVAVNEKLFFGSGTQLSVL.

The rearrangement links TRBV11-3 to TRBJ1-6; no firm D call. The CDR3 has 13 amino acids. V was cut by 5 bases and J by 8 bases, with 10 bases left in between. Germline V lookup: CDR1 SGHNT, CDR2 YENEEA. In DNA form, the CDR3 reads TGTGCCAGCAGCAAAGATCAGTATTCACCCCTCCACTTT. It encodes CASSKDQYSPLHF.

This clone was found once. The chain carries TRBV28 and TRBJ1-4; no reliable D call. Trimming shortened V by 4 bases and J by 0 bases, and 9 bases separated the two germline ends. This CDR3 is 15 amino acids long. The germline V gene encodes CDR1 MDHEN and CDR2 SYDVKM. The CDR3, as DNA: TGTGCCAGCAGTTCCATACTTTCAACTAATGAAAAACTGTTTTTT. Protein product: CASSSILSTNEKLFF. The variable domain in full, completed from reference TRBV28 and TRBJ1-4, reads DVKVTQSSRYLVKRTGEKVFLECVQDMDHENMFWYRQDPGLGLRLIYFSYDVKMKEKGDIPEGYSVSREKKERFSLILESASTNQTSMYLCASSSILSTNEKLFFGSGTQLSVL.

This rearrangement joins TRBV15 to TRBJ2-1; 9 nucleotides match TRBD1. Germline V CDR1 and CDR2: LNHNV, YYDKDF (reference sequence). The CDR3 loop spans 17 amino acids. Trimming at V came to 3 bases and at J to 5 bases, leaving 11 bases not matched to a gene. The CDR3 protein is CATSSRQGGGRNNEQFF. As DNA, the CDR3 is TGTGCCACCAGCAGTCGACAGGGGGGAGGGAGGAACAATGAGCAGTTCTTC.

The genes are TRBV15 and TRBJ2-7; the match to TRBD2 covers 10 bases. In germline, CDR1 is LNHNV, CDR2 YYDKDF (reference sequence). The CDR3 loop spans 16 amino acids. V shed 1 base, J shed 0 bases, and the junction held 3 bases outside the gene matches. The CDR3 here is CATSRARTSGSYEQYF. The CDR3 nucleotides read TGTGCCACCAGCAGAGCCAGGACTAGCGGCTCCTACGAGCAGTACTTC.

The gene calls are TRBV5-5 and TRBJ1-4, with D hard to call. Trimming took 0 bases from V and 4 from J, leaving 4 bases between them. Germline V gene data show CDR1 as SGHKS and CDR2 as YYEKEE (reference sequence). The length of the CDR3 is 13 residues. Here the CDR3 DNA reads TGTGCCAGCAGCTTGGACAGTAATGAAAAACTGTTTTTT. Protein sequence: CASSLDSNEKLFF.

As to this clone: The sample holds other DNA sequences that translate to the same CDR3. The chain employs TRBV11-2 and TRBJ2-7; D might be TRBD1 (5 bases). Germline values: CDR1 SGHAT, CDR2 FQNNGV. CDR3 size: 14 residues. V was pared by 3 bases and J by 4 bases, with 13 bases between. CDR3 sequence: CASSFFQGAYEQYF. The CDR3 coding sequence is TGTGCCAGCAGCTTTTTTCAGGGCGCTTACGAGCAGTACTTC.

In its sample, this clone was seen a few times. V and J are TRBV28 and TRBJ1-2; 7 positions match TRBD1. Germline CDR1 and CDR2: MDHEN and SYDVKM. After removal of 2 bases from V and 2 bases from J, the junction contained 2 bases not matched to a gene. The CDR3 has 14 amino acids. The CDR3 loop is CASSLPQGNYGYTF. CDR3 nucleotides: TGTGCCAGCAGTTTACCACAGGGGAACTATGGCTACACCTTC.

The chain has TRBV7-2 and TRBJ1-1, with a weak D call TRBD1 (6 bases). CDR3 length: 16 amino acids. The V gene's germline CDR1 is SGHTA and CDR2 FQGNSA. V lost 5 bases, J lost 2 bases, and 18 bases lay in between. In nucleotides, the CDR3 is TGTGCCAGCAGCCCGTCCGGGGGGCTGGCAAACACTGAAGCTTTCTTT. It encodes CASSPSGGLANTEAFF.

This clone has only one observation. The chain has TRBV7-8 and TRBJ1-1; TRBD1 might be the D (6 bases). Deletions cut 2 bases from V and 3 bases from J, with 13 bases between. The CDR3 covers 15 residues. CDR1 is SGHVS, CDR2 FQNEAQ, per germline. CDR3 DNA: TGTGCCAGCAGCTTAAGAGGGGGTCGGGACACTGAAGCTTTCTTT. Residues: CASSLRGGRDTEAFF.

DNA for the CDR3: TGTGCCAGCAGTTCCGGTCCCGGGGGAAAACTGTTTTTT. The encoded protein is CASSSGPGGKLFF. The gene calls are TRBV6-5 and TRBJ1-4; D might be TRBD1 (5 bases). The V end was cut by 4 bases, the J end by 10 bases, with 13 bases between. This CDR3 region has 13 residues. The germline V gene encodes CDR1 MNHEY and CDR2 SVGAGI.

This clone has a single count. This chain links TRBV9 with TRBJ1-1; 11 nucleotides agree with TRBD1. CDR1 and CDR2 (germline): SGDLS, YYNGEE. Trimming removed 0 bases from V and 4 bases from J; junction bases left unmatched: 11. The length of the CDR3 is 18 residues. CDR3 nucleotide sequence: TGTGCCAGCAGCGTAGGTTCGATGCGGGACAGGGGGACCACTGAAGCTTTCTTT. This codes for CASSVGSMRDRGTTEAFF.

Only one count was recorded for this clone. The chain joins TRBV6-1 to TRBJ2-3; weak D call: TRBD2 (6 bases). The V gene lost 0 bases and the J gene lost 0 bases, with 10 bases spanning the gap. This CDR3 is built from 16 residues. Looked up from germline, CDR1 is MNHNS and CDR2 is SASEGT. CDR3: CASSEASGSSTDTQYF. The CDR3 nucleotides are TGTGCCAGCAGTGAAGCTAGCGGTTCTAGCACAGATACGCAGTATTTT.

The genes are TRBV28 and TRBJ1-4, with 10 positions matching TRBD1. This CDR3 spans 15 amino acids. The V gene end was trimmed by 2 bases and the J gene end by 8 bases; junction bases not matched to a gene: 5. CDR1 is MDHEN and CDR2 is SYDVKM in the germline V gene. Written as DNA, the CDR3 is TGTGCCAGCAGTTTAGGGGGGACAGGGGAAGAAAAACTGTTTTTT. Its translation is CASSLGGTGEEKLFF.

The rearrangement uses TRBV14 and TRBJ1-6, with D possibly being TRBD1 (6 bases). V lost 5 bases and J 8 bases, leaving 16 bases between the germline ends. CDR3 length: 15 amino acids. CDR1 is SGHDN, CDR2 FVKESK, per germline. CDR3 loop: CASSKVRGMDSPLHF. CDR3 coding DNA: TGTGCCAGCAGCAAAGTGAGGGGGATGGATTCACCCCTCCACTTT.